This T cell receptor beta chain came from a study of T cells in Graves' hyperthyroidism and ophthalmopathy. Overall study: Peripheral blood draws took place at initial diagnosis, ahead of any treatment.

Ophthalmopathy patients had Clinical Activity Score at least 3, NOSPECS grade at least 4, duration under 3 months. Clinical symptoms, serum thyroxine and TRAb, thyroid ultrasound and orbital computed tomography together formed the diagnostic basis. Study-wide results and caveats: By a 13 V-J model, ophthalmopathy was set apart from stable hyperthyroidism.

There are many counts of this clonotype. No antigen is known for it. The CDR3 runs to 14 residues. CDR1 and CDR2 (germline): DFQATT, SNEGSKA (reference sequence). V lost 5 bases to trimming and J lost 0 bases, with 11 bases between them. RNA transcripts were the template for amplifying TCR beta CDR3 regions. HTBI primers were used for first-round RT-PCR of the TCR CDR3. TCRdb analysed the multiplex PCR reads with MiXCR anew, one entry per CDR3 protein. Here the sample spans 330,000 or so distinct CDR3 sequences, around 20% being singletons. Sequencing was carried out using blood. The chain joins TRBV20-1 to TRBJ1-5; perhaps TRBD1 as D (6 bases). This TCR was sampled from a man aged 50-59 years with Graves' ophthalmopathy. The CDR3 reads CSASPTGSNQPQHF. The CDR3 region has the DNA TGCAGTGCTTCACCGACAGGTAGCAATCAGCCCCAGCATTTT.